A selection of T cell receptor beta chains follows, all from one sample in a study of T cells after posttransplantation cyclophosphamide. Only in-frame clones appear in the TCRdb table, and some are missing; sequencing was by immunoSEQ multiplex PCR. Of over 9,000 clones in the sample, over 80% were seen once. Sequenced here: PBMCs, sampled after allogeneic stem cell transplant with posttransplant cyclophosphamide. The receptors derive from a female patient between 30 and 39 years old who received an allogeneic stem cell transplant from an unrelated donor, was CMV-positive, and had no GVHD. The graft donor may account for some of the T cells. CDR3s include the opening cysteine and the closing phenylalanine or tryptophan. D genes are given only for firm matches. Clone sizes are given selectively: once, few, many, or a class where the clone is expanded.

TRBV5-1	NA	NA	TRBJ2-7	CASSLAFGHPGYF	TGCGCCAGCAGCTTAGCCTTCGGTCACCCGGGTTACTTC
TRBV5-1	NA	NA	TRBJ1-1	CASSLVQATEAFF	TGCGCCAGCAGCTTGGTACAGGCCACTGAAGCTTTCTTT
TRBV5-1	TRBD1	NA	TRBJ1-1	CASSSQPQGARMNTEAFF	TGCGCCAGCAGCAGCCAGCCTCAGGGGGCAAGGATGAACACTGAAGCTTTCTTT
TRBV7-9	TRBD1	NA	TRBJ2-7	CASSGNRGVYEQYF	TGTGCCAGCAGCGGGAACAGGGGTGTCTACGAGCAGTACTTC
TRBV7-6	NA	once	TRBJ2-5	CASSLTPRETQYF	TGTGCCAGCAGCTTAACCCCCCGGGAGACCCAGTACTTC
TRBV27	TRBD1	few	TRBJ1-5	CASSLQGAFDQPQHF	TGTGCCAGCAGTTTACAGGGGGCATTCGATCAGCCCCAGCATTTT
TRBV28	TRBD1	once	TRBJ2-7	CASSLGQSYEQYF	TGTGCCAGCAGTTTGGGACAGTCCTACGAGCAGTACTTC
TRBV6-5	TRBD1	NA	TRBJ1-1	CASSYQGEVAEAFF	TGTGCCAGCAGTTACCAGGGGGAGGTCGCTGAAGCTTTCTTT
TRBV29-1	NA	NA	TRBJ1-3	CSVDRGPGTGNTIYF	TGCAGCGTTGACCGTGGCCCGGGGACTGGAAACACCATATATTTT
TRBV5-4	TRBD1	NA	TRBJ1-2	CASSRTLGQGPAERNYGYTF	TGTGCCAGCAGCCGTACGTTGGGACAGGGGCCCGCTGAGAGAAACTATGGCTACACCTTC
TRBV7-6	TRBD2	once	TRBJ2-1	CASRPKAIAGGQNGYNEQFF	TGTGCCAGCCGCCCGAAGGCGATAGCGGGAGGGCAGAACGGTTACAATGAGCAGTTCTTC
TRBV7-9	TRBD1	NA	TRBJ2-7	CASSFGTGTYEQYF	TGTGCCAGCAGCTTTGGGACAGGGACCTACGAGCAGTACTTC
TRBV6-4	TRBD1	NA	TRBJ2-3	CASSDGTGSDTQYF	TGTGCCAGCAGTGACGGGACAGGGAGCGATACGCAGTATTTT
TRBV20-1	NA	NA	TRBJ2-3	CSASLPDTQYF	TGCAGTGCTTCCCTTCCAGATACGCAGTATTTT
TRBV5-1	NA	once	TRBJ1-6	CASSLGALTGLLGSPLHF	TGCGCCAGCAGCTTGGGCGCCCTGACAGGATTACTCGGCTCACCCCTCCACTTT
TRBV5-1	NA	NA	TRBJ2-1	CASSLSSNEQFF	TGCGCCAGCAGCTTGTCCAGCAATGAGCAGTTCTTC
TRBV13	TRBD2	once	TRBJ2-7	CASSAGTSGVSYEQYF	TGTGCCAGCAGCGCCGGGACTAGCGGGGTCTCCTACGAGCAGTACTTC
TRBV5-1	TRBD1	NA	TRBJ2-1	CASSSPGGAGVNEQFF	TGCGCCAGCAGCTCACCAGGGGGCGCCGGGGTCAATGAGCAGTTCTTC
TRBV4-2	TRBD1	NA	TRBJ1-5	CASSQAQGNQPQHF	TGTGCCAGCAGCCAAGCACAGGGGAATCAGCCCCAGCATTTT
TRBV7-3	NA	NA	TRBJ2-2	CASSLKPTPGFTLTGELFF	TGTGCCAGCAGCTTAAAACCAACTCCGGGTTTTACCCTCACCGGGGAGCTGTTTTTT
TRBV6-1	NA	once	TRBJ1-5	CASSEGLRPQHF	TGTGCCAGCAGTGAAGGCCTTAGGCCCCAGCATTTT
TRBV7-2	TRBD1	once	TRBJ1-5	CASSLGLGQGGVSNQPQHF	TGTGCCAGCAGCTTAGGTTTAGGACAGGGTGGGGTCAGCAATCAGCCCCAGCATTTT
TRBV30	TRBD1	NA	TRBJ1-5	CAWRSSGGKRGNQPQHF	TGTGCCTGGAGATCCTCAGGGGGCAAACGGGGCAATCAGCCCCAGCATTTT
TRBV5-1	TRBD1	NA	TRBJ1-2	CASSWDRGNYGYTF	TGCGCCAGCAGCTGGGACAGGGGAAACTATGGCTACACCTTC
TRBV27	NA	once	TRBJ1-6	CASRLSSYNSPLHF	TGTGCCAGCAGGCTAAGCTCCTATAATTCACCCCTCCACTTT
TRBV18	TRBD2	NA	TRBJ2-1	CASSEAGGSYNEQFF	TGTGCCAGCTCGGAAGCGGGAGGGTCCTACAATGAGCAGTTCTTC
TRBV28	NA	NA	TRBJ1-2	CAISSGSFLYGYTF	TGTGCCATTTCTTCAGGTTCCTTTCTCTATGGCTACACCTTC
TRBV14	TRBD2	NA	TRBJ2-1	CASSQESWLAGDNEQFF	TGTGCCAGCAGCCAAGAGTCGTGGCTAGCGGGAGACAATGAGCAGTTCTTC
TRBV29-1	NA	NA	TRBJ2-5	CSVGLHAVQETQYF	TGCAGCGTTGGACTACACGCTGTACAAGAGACCCAGTACTTC